The rows below give T cell receptor beta chains drawn from one sample of a study of blood T cell repertoires in COVID-19. Only in-frame clones appear in the TCRdb table, and some are missing; sequencing was by immunoSEQ multiplex PCR. The table records 250,000 or so clones, around four fifths of them present only once. The sequencing sample was made of PBMCs or T cells enriched from blood (not recorded which). All receptors come from a woman aged 40 to 50 who had been exposed to COVID-19. The CDR3 runs from the conserved cysteine through the conserved F or W.

J gene,V gene,CDR3 protein
TRBJ2-2,TRBV10-3,CAISGGASGVTGELFF
TRBJ2-2,TRBV7-3,CASSPYQQNTGELFF
TRBJ1-5,TRBV24-1,CATSEGTGSNQPQHF
TRBJ1-5,TRBV15,CATSPRGQGNQPQHF
TRBJ1-1,TRBV15,CATSRNRTSGDTEAFF
TRBJ1-1,TRBV5-5,CASSSWGDGTEAFF
TRBJ2-7,TRBV19,CASSRQGNEQYF
TRBJ2-4,TRBV28,CASSFGTSGGVRAKNIQYF
TRBJ1-6,TRBV2,CASSEDRNSYNSPLHF
TRBJ2-5,TRBV9,CASSTTTSQYQETQYF
TRBJ1-5,TRBV14,CASSQDWLRDNQPQHF
TRBJ1-3,TRBV18,CASSPIQSTGDSGNTIYF
TRBJ1-2,TRBV7-9,CASTPTGEGYGYTF
TRBJ2-1,TRBV6-5,CASSKLQGYNEQFF
TRBJ2-5,TRBV24-1,CATSDWGRDRPEETQYF
TRBJ1-2,TRBV19,CASQATFRDGYTF
TRBJ1-1,TRBV19,CASSIVGLEAFF
TRBJ2-2,TRBV19,CASSPGLAPGDTGELFF
TRBJ2-7,TRBV2,CASSWENLYEQYF
TRBJ2-6,TRBV2,CASRTGQGTGANVLTF
TRBJ1-1,TRBV27,CASSPGQGGGGTEAFF
TRBJ1-3,TRBV7-2,CASSFAEIGNTIYF